The 30 T cell receptor beta chains below come from one sample, sequenced in a study of T-cell reconstitution after alpha-beta-depleted transplantation in children (TCRdb year 2016). Library construction relied on PCR. The data were produced on an Illumina HiSeq 2500. Molecular barcoding was employed in the preparation of TCR libraries, with unique molecular identifiers being used to normalize TCRbeta repertoire quantification. The raw public reads went through TCRdb reprocessing: fastp at Q25, MiXCR clone calling, in-frame beta chains kept. Every distinct CDR3 protein forms one entry, paired with its most common genes and DNA. The sample has fewer than 550,000 distinct CDR3 sequences on record, about an eighth of them singletons. 11% to 15% of the sample rests with the top ten. The treatment or condition label corresponds to: allogeneic hematopoietic cell transplantation with graft depleted of TCRalphabeta T cells and CD19 B cells.

The sequences come from PBMCs, mostly from graft donor cells, collected 180 days after TCRalphabeta/CD19-depleted stem cell transplant. These receptors were taken from a female patient aged 2 to 10 who had a stem cell transplant for aplastic anemia, so the T cells may come from the graft donor.

V usage is TRBV20-1 and J usage is TRBJ2-1, with D perhaps assigned TRBD1 or TRBD2 (5 bases each). Trimming stripped 7 bases from V and 9 bases from J, with 19 bases between. The germline V gene has CDR1 DFQATT and CDR2 SNEGSKA (reference sequence). The CDR3 is made up of 13 amino acids. DNA for the CDR3: TGCAGTGGGACGCGTTCGGGGCTTGGTGAGCAGTTCTTC. Translation gives CSGTRSGLGEQFF.

This clonotype was counted only a few times. V and J are TRBV29-1 and TRBJ1-1; TRBD1 is a possible D gene (6 bases). V was clipped by 0 bases and J by 0 bases, with 11 bases between them. The CDR3 has 15 amino acids. The germline CDR1 and CDR2 sequences are SQVTM and ANQGSEA. Written as DNA, the CDR3 is TGCAGCGTTGAAGATCTCCCAGGGGTGAACACTGAAGCTTTCTTT. It is translated as CSVEDLPGVNTEAFF.

In its sample, this clonotype was seen many times. This chain connects TRBV4-3 to TRBJ2-7; D unclear. CDR1 is LGHNA and CDR2 is YSLEER in the germline V gene. The ends were cut back, 3 bases at V and 4 bases at J, with 22 bases in the middle. This CDR3 region has 17 residues. Written as DNA, the CDR3 is TGCGCCAGCAGCCAGATTCCGTACTCCCTAGGGTTTTACGAGCAGTACTTC. Translated, it gives CASSQIPYSLGFYEQYF.

This chain connects TRBV29-1 to TRBJ2-7, with a tentative D call TRBD1 (6 bases). Germline V CDR1 and CDR2: SQVTM, ANQGSEA. The CDR3 runs to 13 residues. V was clipped by 4 bases and J by 6 bases, with 16 bases between them. The chain's CDR3 is CSVARQGRGEQYF. The CDR3 DNA reads as TGCAGCGTTGCTCGGCAGGGGAGAGGCGAGCAGTACTTC.

This rearrangement joins TRBV11-2 to TRBJ2-3; D is ambiguous. This CDR3 is 15 amino acids long. The germline V and J ends were trimmed by 5 bases and 2 bases, with 14 bases remaining between them. In germline, CDR1 is SGHAT, CDR2 FQNNGV. CDR3 sequence: CASSKGVPITDTQYF. DNA for the CDR3: TGTGCCAGCAGCAAAGGAGTGCCAATCACAGATACGCAGTATTTT.

The genes are TRBV11-2 and TRBJ2-3; 9 bases line up with TRBD2. Germline CDR1 and CDR2: SGHAT and FQNNGV. Germline trimming cut 2 bases from V and 4 bases from J; bases unmatched to any gene: 13. This CDR3 region has 18 residues. Written as DNA, the CDR3 is TGTGCCAGCAGCTTAAGATCCCAGGGGCTAGCGGGACCAGATACGCAGTATTTT. Translated, it gives CASSLRSQGLAGPDTQYF.

In its sample, this clonotype was seen many times. The rearrangement joins TRBV7-9 to TRBJ1-1, with no clear D. Germline CDR1 reads SEHNR; CDR2 reads FQNEAQ (reference sequence). The length of the CDR3 is 14 residues. Trimming stripped 5 bases from V and 8 bases from J, with 18 bases between. CDR3: CASSPTRRSAEAFF. CDR3 nucleotides: TGTGCCAGCAGCCCAACAAGAAGAAGTGCCGAAGCTTTCTTT.

This clonotype has at least ten counts. The J gene is TRBJ2-7, the V gene TRBV14; 8 bases fit TRBD1. In germline, CDR1 is SGHDN, CDR2 FVKESK. This CDR3 has 17 residues. J was trimmed by 4 bases and V by 3 bases; bases with no gene match: 14. The CDR3 DNA is TGTGCCAGCAGCCACCGCCCCCGACAGGGGTCCATATACGAGCAGTACTTC. This gives the protein CASSHRPRQGSIYEQYF.

The table lists this clonotype with a few counts. CDR3 in amino acids: CASSQQGWNTEAFF. CDR3 DNA: TGTGCCAGCTCGCAACAGGGCTGGAACACTGAAGCTTTCTTT. The chain employs TRBV18 and TRBJ1-1, with a possible D match to TRBD1 (6 bases). Germline V CDR1 and CDR2: KGHSH, LQKENI. Trimming cost V 6 bases and J 1 base, with 12 bases left between them. This CDR3 is 14 amino acids long.

The V and J genes are TRBV11-2 and TRBJ2-5; 8 bases line up with TRBD2. The germline gives CDR1 SGHAT, CDR2 FQNNGV. V lost 7 bases and J lost 2; bases outside the gene matches: 15. The length of the CDR3 is 17 residues. The CDR3 DNA reads as TGTGCCAGCACCCTAGGGGCGAGACTAGCGCTTCAAGAGACCCAGTACTTC. This codes for CASTLGARLALQETQYF.

This clonotype was counted between two and nine times. V and J are TRBV12-3 or TRBV12-4 and TRBJ2-5, with no clear D. The CDR3 covers 13 residues. V lost 3 bases and J lost 5, with 10 bases in between. In DNA form, the CDR3 reads TGTGCCAGCAGTTTCCCGGGTGTGGAGACCCAGTACTTC. Its protein is CASSFPGVETQYF.

This clonotype was seen a handful of times. This chain links TRBV10-3 with TRBJ2-7; D is undetermined. This CDR3 is 15 amino acids long. Germline V gene data show CDR1 as ENHRY and CDR2 as SYGVKD. The V gene lost 2 bases and the J gene lost 0 bases, with 11 bases spanning the gap. CDR3 in amino acids: CAISEGPQSSYEQYV. As DNA, the CDR3 is TGTGCCATCAGTGAGGGCCCACAGAGCTCCTACGAGCAGTACGTC.

V usage is TRBV7-3 and J usage is TRBJ2-1; the D gene could be TRBD1 or TRBD2 (6 bases each). Trimming left V 4 bases short and J 5 bases short, with 18 bases between. CDR3 length equals 16 residues. Germline V lookup: CDR1 SGHTA, CDR2 FQGTGA. CDR3 coding DNA: TGTGCCAGCAGCTCAGGAGGGGGGACTTCCGACAATGAGCAGTTCTTC. Amino acid sequence: CASSSGGGTSDNEQFF.

This clonotype was recorded a few times. This rearrangement joins TRBV6-5 to TRBJ1-1; tentatively, D is TRBD1 (5 bases). Deletions cut 3 bases from V and 8 bases from J, with 13 bases between. The CDR3 runs to 13 residues. CDR1 and CDR2 from the germline V gene are MNHEY and SVGAGI. The CDR3 sequence is CASSYSGSGEAFF. For the CDR3, the DNA is TGTGCCAGCAGTTATTCAGGGTCGGGCGAAGCTTTCTTT.

The gene calls are TRBV5-1 and TRBJ1-5; 10 positions agree with TRBD1. V lost 4 bases, J lost 4 bases, and 5 bases stayed unmatched. This CDR3 region has 15 residues. Germline CDR1 is SGHRS and CDR2 is YFSETQ. CDR3 sequence: CASSTGTGVNQPQHF. The CDR3 DNA sequence: TGCGCCAGCAGCACCGGGACAGGGGTTAATCAGCCCCAGCATTTT.

The chain links TRBV12-3 or TRBV12-4 to TRBJ2-3; tentative D call: TRBD2 (5 bases). The CDR3 runs 14 residues. The V gene lost 6 bases and the J gene lost 4 bases, with 14 bases spanning the gap. CDR3 nucleotides: TGTGCCAGCAGCCCCCGGGGAGTGGCAGATACGCAGTATTTT. It encodes CASSPRGVADTQYF.

This clonotype was seen repeatedly, ten times or more. The CDR3, as DNA: TGCGCCAGCAGCCGTGGGGGGGCTAGCACAGATACGCAGTATTTT. As protein: CASSRGGASTDTQYF. The chain couples TRBV5-1 to TRBJ2-3; maybe TRBD2 (7 bases). Germline V gene data show CDR1 as SGHRS and CDR2 as YFSETQ. V was clipped by 4 bases and J by 0 bases, with 12 bases between them. The CDR3 totals 15 residues.

The chain couples TRBV5-1 to TRBJ2-1; D is ambiguous. CDR3 length: 12 residues. Per germline, CDR1 SGHRS and CDR2 YFSETQ. V lost 7 bases to trimming and J lost 8 bases, with 13 bases between them. CDR3 region: CASRSAGDEQFF. DNA for the CDR3: TGCGCCAGCCGATCTGCTGGGGATGAGCAGTTCTTC.

This chain connects TRBV28 to TRBJ2-3, with a possible D match to TRBD1 (5 bases). V lost 8 bases and J lost 2, with 17 bases in between. CDR1 MDHEN and CDR2 SYDVKM come from the germline V gene. There are 15 residues in the CDR3. The CDR3, as DNA: TGTGCCAGCGGTGGGGCCATACTTTTCACAGATACGCAGTATTTT. Translating it yields CASGGAILFTDTQYF.

The rearrangement joins TRBV7-9 to TRBJ2-5, with TRBD1 identical over 10 bases. There are 15 residues in the CDR3. With V trimmed by 6 bases and J by 5 bases, 9 bases remained unmatched. Germline V gene sequence: CDR1 SEHNR, CDR2 FQNEAQ (reference sequence). CDR3 DNA: TGTGCCAGCAGGGTAGACAGGGGGCGCGGTGAGACCCAGTACTTC. Amino acids: CASRVDRGRGETQYF.

This clonotype was counted between two and nine times. The V gene is TRBV27, the J gene TRBJ2-1; 8 positions match TRBD2. Looked up from germline, CDR1 is MNHEY and CDR2 is SMNVEV (reference sequence). The V gene end was trimmed by 5 bases and the J gene end by 8 bases; junction bases not matched to a gene: 11. CDR3 size: 15 residues. CDR3 residues: CASSLQGLAVDEQFF. CDR3 DNA: TGTGCCAGCAGTCTCCAAGGACTAGCAGTGGATGAGCAGTTCTTC.

The chain recombines TRBV7-3 with TRBJ2-7, with TRBD1 matching over 10 bases. V lost 1 base, J lost 2 bases, and 8 bases stayed unmatched. The CDR3 has 17 residues. CDR1 is SGHTA and CDR2 is FQGTGA in the germline V gene. For the CDR3, the DNA is TGTGCCAGCAGCTTAATCCCAGGGACAGGGGCTACCTACGAGCAGTACTTC. Encoded protein: CASSLIPGTGATYEQYF.

This clonotype was seen more than once but under ten times. The chain links TRBV29-1 to TRBJ1-1, with D tentatively TRBD1 (5 bases). The CDR3 loop spans 13 amino acids. Trimming shortened V by 6 bases and J by 4 bases, and 15 bases separated the two germline ends. CDR1 SQVTM and CDR2 ANQGSEA come from the germline V gene. CDR3 sequence reads: CSVVREWGTEAFF. In DNA, the CDR3 is TGCAGCGTCGTCAGGGAATGGGGCACTGAAGCTTTCTTT.

The rearrangement joins TRBV19 to TRBJ2-2, with 9 bases matching TRBD1. This CDR3 spans 17 amino acids. V was pared by 4 bases and J by 4 bases, with 10 bases of the junction left unmatched. Germline-derived CDR1 and CDR2 are LNHDA and SQIVND (reference sequence). The CDR3, as DNA: TGTGCCAGTAGTACGCGTACAGGGGGCGCGGGCACCGGGGAGCTGTTTTTT. This translates into CASSTRTGGAGTGELFF.

The V call is TRBV20-1, the J call TRBJ2-1; 7 bases agree with TRBD1. The CDR3 runs 12 residues. Losses at the gene ends were 3 bases for V and 6 bases for J; bases not matched to a gene: 2. Germline assignment: CDR1 DFQATT and CDR2 SNEGSKA (reference sequence). CDR3 in DNA: TGCAGTGCTAGGACAGGGCCCAATGAGCAGTTCTTC. Translating it yields CSARTGPNEQFF.

This clonotype has a handful of counts. The rearrangement links TRBV4-3 to TRBJ2-3; a possible D gene is TRBD1 (5 bases). The V end lost 2 bases, the J end lost 0 bases, and 9 bases lay between the germline ends. The CDR3 length is 15 residues. The germline V gene encodes CDR1 LGHNA and CDR2 YSLEER. The CDR3 DNA follows: TGCGCCAGCAGCCAAAGAAACAGGAGCACAGATACGCAGTATTTT. Translated, it gives CASSQRNRSTDTQYF.

The V and J genes are TRBV24-1 and TRBJ2-1; the D is unclear. This CDR3 has 12 residues. CDR1 is KGHDR and CDR2 is SFDVKD in the germline V gene. Trimming removed 3 bases from V and 7 bases from J, with 6 bases in between. The chain's CDR3 is CATSDRRNEQFF. The CDR3 DNA follows: TGTGCCACCAGTGATCGTAGGAATGAGCAGTTCTTC.

This clonotype was counted ten times or more. J is TRBJ1-1 and V is TRBV6-5, with D unresolved. This CDR3 is built from 17 residues. Deletions cut 0 bases from V and 5 bases from J, with 19 bases between. Germline V lookup: CDR1 MNHEY, CDR2 SVGAGI. The CDR3 is CASSYSNSALGVTEAFF. The CDR3 bases are TGTGCCAGCAGTTACTCGAACTCGGCGCTGGGAGTGACTGAAGCTTTCTTT.

The chain uses TRBV7-2 and TRBJ1-5, with 8 bases lining up with TRBD1. CDR3 length equals 16 residues. Germline CDR1 and CDR2: SGHTA and FQGNSA. The J segment lost 2 bases and the V segment lost 5 bases, leaving 8 bases of the junction unmatched. The CDR3 DNA reads TGTGCCAGCAGCCTCCTCGGGACAGGAGGCAATCAGCCCCAGCATTTT. Protein sequence: CASSLLGTGGNQPQHF.

This clonotype has more than one count but fewer than ten. V usage is TRBV30 and J usage is TRBJ2-1; D ambiguous. This CDR3 has 17 residues. Trimming removed 2 bases from V and 7 bases from J, with 24 bases in between. The V gene's germline CDR1 is GTSNPN and CDR2 SVGIG (reference sequence). The CDR3 region has the DNA TGTGCCTGGAGTTCCTCTGCTGGCCCCATATCGTTGAATGAGCAGTTCTTC. Protein product: CAWSSSAGPISLNEQFF.